The 12 T cell receptor beta chains below come from one sample, sequenced in a study of cytomegalovirus exposure and HLA in healthy donors. Primers: 60 Vbeta forward and 13 Jbeta reverse. Assay: immunoSEQ multiplex PCR; the TCRdb copy retains only in-frame clones and omits some. This sample's clone table lists around 31,000 clones. Sequencing used PBMCs. The receptors originated from a female donor in good health and CMV-seronegative.

This chain uses TRBV28 with TRBJ1-2; 10 bases agree with TRBD1. Germline assignment: CDR1 MDHEN and CDR2 SYDVKM. Trimming cost V 6 bases and J 4 bases; bases outside gene matches: 11. The CDR3 extends over 16 amino acids. The CDR3, as DNA: TGTGCCAGCAGACCTCCGGGACAGGGGTTTATCTATGGCTACACCTTC. Its translation is CASRPPGQGFIYGYTF.

The V and J genes are TRBV9 and TRBJ1-2, with 7 bases aligning to TRBD1. Germline lookup yields CDR1 SGDLS and CDR2 YYNGEE. The CDR3 loop spans 19 amino acids. Unmatched junction bases numbered 17, after V lost 0 bases and J lost 3 bases. CDR3: CASSVGLGAGGGWDYGYTF. The DNA of the CDR3 is TGTGCCAGCAGCGTAGGCCTCGGGGCAGGGGGAGGTTGGGACTATGGCTACACCTTC.

The chain joins TRBV7-8 to TRBJ1-6, with D unresolved. The CDR3 has 16 residues. The germline V and J ends were trimmed by 1 base and 7 bases, with 14 bases remaining between them. Germline CDR1 is SGHVS and CDR2 is FQNEAQ. CDR3 bases: TGTGCCAGCAGCTTAGAGGTCCGACTACCAAATTCACCCCTCCACTTT. Translation gives CASSLEVRLPNSPLHF.

The chain uses TRBV30 and TRBJ2-7; TRBD1 matches 8 bases. The CDR3 has 13 residues. The V gene end was trimmed by 7 bases and the J gene end by 2 bases; junction bases not matched to a gene: 7. Germline V gene sequence: CDR1 GTSNPN, CDR2 SVGIG (reference sequence). CDR3 sequence (DNA): TGTGCCTCCTCGACAGGGGAGACCTACGAGCAGTACTTC. It specifies CASSTGETYEQYF.

Here the CDR3 reads CASSERSSTNEKLFF. The CDR3 nucleotides read TGTGCCAGCAGTGAACGGTCATCAACTAATGAAAAACTGTTTTTT. The chain couples TRBV2 to TRBJ1-4; the D is unclear. The CDR3 runs 15 residues. Trimming left V 2 bases short and J 0 bases short, with 7 bases between. Germline V gene data show CDR1 as SNHLY and CDR2 as FYNNEI.

The rearrangement joins TRBV9 to TRBJ2-5, with 10 bases lining up with TRBD2. CDR1 SGDLS and CDR2 YYNGEE come from the germline V gene. This CDR3 is built from 14 residues. The trim removed 3 bases at V and 3 bases at J, leaving 2 bases unmatched. The CDR3 here is CASSELAGKETQYF. In nucleotides, the CDR3 is TGTGCCAGCAGCGAACTAGCGGGGAAAGAGACCCAGTACTTC.

As DNA, the CDR3 is TGTGCCAGCACCGTACAGGGGGCAGGGCAGCCCCAGCATTTT. Protein product: CASTVQGAGQPQHF. The chain has TRBV28 and TRBJ1-5; the match to TRBD1 covers 9 bases. CDR1 is MDHEN, CDR2 SYDVKM, per germline. The trim removed 7 bases at V and 7 bases at J, leaving 8 bases unmatched. This CDR3 contains 14 residues.

V and J are TRBV19 and TRBJ2-7; TRBD1 matches at 9 bases. The CDR3 has 13 residues. J lost 5 bases, V lost 4 bases, and 3 bases had no gene match. Germline V lookup: CDR1 LNHDA, CDR2 SQIVND (reference sequence). CDR3 nucleotides: TGTGCCAGTAGTAAATGGGACAGGGACGAGCAGTACTTC. This translates into CASSKWDRDEQYF.

The V call is TRBV2, the J call TRBJ1-3, with 7 positions matching TRBD1. The CDR3 loop spans 16 amino acids. CDR1 is SNHLY and CDR2 is FYNNEI in the germline V gene. The V segment lost 5 bases and the J segment 0 bases; nucleotides outside the gene matches: 7. CDR3 amino acids: CASSRQGLHSGNTIYF. In DNA form, the CDR3 reads TGTGCCAGCAGTCGACAGGGCCTCCACTCTGGAAACACCATATATTTT.

This sequence joins TRBV20-1 and TRBJ1-2, with D hard to call. The CDR3 length is 11 residues. V lost 8 bases to trimming and J lost 5 bases, with 12 bases between them. The germline gives CDR1 DFQATT, CDR2 SNEGSKA (reference sequence). CDR3 amino acids: CSCEALYGYTF. As DNA, the CDR3 is TGCAGTTGTGAGGCGCTGTATGGCTACACCTTC.

The chain carries TRBV19 and TRBJ2-2; 8 bases align to TRBD1. The junction had 4 bases not matched to a gene; V was cut back by 6 bases and J by 1 base. This CDR3 contains 15 residues. Germline CDR1 LNHDA, CDR2 SQIVND (reference sequence). The CDR3 nucleotides are TGTGCCAGTAGGATGACAGGGGAGAACACCGGGGAGCTGTTTTTT. It codes for CASRMTGENTGELFF.

V gene TRBV11-1 combines with J gene TRBJ1-1; 7 bases are shared with TRBD1. This CDR3 has 16 residues. Trimming cost V 5 bases and J 1 base; bases outside gene matches: 10. From germline, CDR1 is SGHAT and CDR2 FQDESV (reference sequence). The CDR3 nucleotides are TGTGCCAGCAGCCCGCCGGGACAGCAAAGGAACACTGAAGCTTTCTTT. It yields the protein CASSPPGQQRNTEAFF.